Shown below are 27 T cell receptor beta chains from a single sample sequenced in a study of cytomegalovirus exposure and HLA in healthy donors (dated by TCRdb to about 2017). To prepare the library, the immunoSEQ multiplex PCR assay was applied. The multiplex PCR relied on a mix of 60 forward primers for TCR Vbeta segments and 13 reverse primers for TCR Jbeta segments. The table comes from immuneACCESS by way of TCRdb, which keeps in-frame sequences with V and J called. Part of the clones is missing from these tables; in studies checked, under half for an unresolved V gene and the rest for unknown reasons. For this sample the table gives 100,000 to 150,000 clones, of which about 85% were detected only once. Approximately 4% of the sample is in the top ten clones. Sequenced material: PBMCs. These receptor sequences come from a man between 18 and 35 years old in good health and CMV-seropositive.

This clone showed up just a few times. The chain employs TRBV19 and TRBJ1-2; D unresolved. Germline CDR1 and CDR2: LNHDA and SQIVND (reference sequence). V lost 6 bases, J lost 5 bases, and 7 bases lay in between. The CDR3 consists of 11 residues. The CDR3 DNA follows: TGTGCCAGTAGAGCAGGTTATGGCTACACCTTC. This codes for CASRAGYGYTF.

The V gene is TRBV7-9, the J gene TRBJ2-7; weak D call: TRBD1 (5 bases). The CDR3 sequence is 13 residues long. Germline loops: CDR1 SEHNR, CDR2 FQNEAQ (reference sequence). The V gene lost 2 bases and the J gene lost 6 bases, with 11 bases spanning the gap. This CDR3 reads CASSLPQGSEQYF. CDR3 in DNA: TGTGCCAGCAGCTTACCCCAGGGTTCCGAGCAGTACTTC.

V is TRBV5-4 and J is TRBJ1-6; 7 nucleotides agree with TRBD1. Germline CDR1 and CDR2: SGHNT and YYREEE (reference sequence). The CDR3 length is 15 residues. Losses at the gene ends were 0 bases for V and 11 bases for J; bases not matched to a gene: 8. CDR3 sequence: CASSLEGGEWTPLHF. The CDR3 DNA reads TGTGCCAGCAGCTTGGAAGGGGGCGAGTGGACACCCCTCCACTTT.

This chain joins TRBV7-2 and TRBJ1-4, with TRBD1 matching 8 bases. V shed 5 bases, J shed 6 bases, and the junction held 5 bases outside the gene matches. There are 14 residues in the CDR3. Per germline, CDR1 SGHTA and CDR2 FQGNSA. The CDR3 bases are TGTGCCAGCAGCCAGGGGGCTGAGGATGAAAAACTGTTTTTT. This sequence encodes CASSQGAEDEKLFF. The full variable domain, with the rest looked up from reference TRBV7-2 and TRBJ1-4, is GAGVSQSPSNKVTEKGKDVELRCDPISGHTALYWYRQSLGQGLEFLIYFQGNSAPDKSGLPSDRFSAERTGGSVSTLTIQRTQQEDSAVYLCASSQGAEDEKLFFGSGTQLSVL.

This clone was recorded once. This chain connects TRBV19 to TRBJ2-1; 10 bases fit TRBD2. The V and J ends lost 1 base and 10 bases, in that order; junction bases with no gene match: 10. This CDR3 is built from 16 residues. Germline V gene lookup returns CDR1 LNHDA and CDR2 SQIVND (reference sequence). The DNA of the CDR3 is TGTGCCAGTAGTATAGGGGGAATTACTAGCGGGACGGAGCAGTTCTTC. Protein sequence: CASSIGGITSGTEQFF.

A single count supports this clone. V gene TRBV15 combines with J gene TRBJ2-1, with D maybe TRBD2 (5 bases). Looked up from germline, CDR1 is LNHNV and CDR2 is YYDKDF (reference sequence). V lost 0 bases and J 4 bases, leaving 13 bases between the germline ends. CDR3 size: 16 residues. For the CDR3, the DNA is TGTGCCACCAGCAGAGATCGGGATTCTGCGTACAATGAGCAGTTCTTC. It codes for CATSRDRDSAYNEQFF.

J is TRBJ2-7 and V is TRBV12-5; 9 positions agree with TRBD1. This CDR3 region has 15 residues. Trimming removed 6 bases from V and 5 bases from J; junction bases left unmatched: 11. The germline gives CDR1 LGHNT, CDR2 FRNRAP. Written as DNA, the CDR3 is TGTGCTAGTGGGACACCGGGACAGGGAAGCCACGAGCAGTACTTC. Translating gives CASGTPGQGSHEQYF.

The chain joins TRBV15 to TRBJ1-5, with D perhaps TRBD1 (5 bases). Germline CDR1 is LNHNV and CDR2 is YYDKDF (reference sequence). CDR3 size: 15 residues. Trimming left V 0 bases short and J 3 bases short, with 9 bases between. The CDR3 DNA reads as TGTGCCACCAGCAGAGAGGGGGGAACCAATCAGCCCCAGCATTTT. Amino acid sequence: CATSREGGTNQPQHF.

This clone has just a few counts. This chain uses TRBV7-9 with TRBJ2-1; D call uncertain. Per the germline V gene, CDR1 is SEHNR and CDR2 is FQNEAQ (reference sequence). This CDR3 spans 15 amino acids. With 2 bases removed from V and 4 bases from J, the gap between germline ends came to 12 bases. In nucleotides, the CDR3 is TGTGCCAGCAGCTTACTCCGATTCGAGTACAATGAGCAGTTCTTC. Amino acids: CASSLLRFEYNEQFF.

This clone was seen once. V usage is TRBV13 and J usage is TRBJ2-1; the D gene is possibly TRBD1 (6 bases). Trimming took off 3 bases at V and 2 bases at J, with 11 bases between the two ends. The CDR3 has 15 amino acids. Germline-derived CDR1 and CDR2 are PRHDT and FYEKMQ (reference sequence). As DNA, the CDR3 is TGTGCCAGCAGCTTGGGGGCCTCTACCTACAATGAGCAGTTCTTC. Amino acid sequence: CASSLGASTYNEQFF.

The J gene is TRBJ1-5, the V gene TRBV27, with D unresolved. The germline CDR1 and CDR2 sequences are MNHEY and SMNVEV (reference sequence). Trimming shortened V by 3 bases and J by 7 bases, and 10 bases separated the two germline ends. The CDR3 has 13 amino acids. DNA for the CDR3: TGTGCCAGCAGTTTCGGGTACGGGCAGCCCCAGCATTTT. Translating it yields CASSFGYGQPQHF.

This chain links TRBV29-1 with TRBJ2-3; the match to TRBD1 covers 9 bases. The CDR3 consists of 15 residues. Unmatched junction bases numbered 13, after V lost 5 bases and J lost 7 bases. Germline CDR1 is SQVTM and CDR2 is ANQGSEA. CDR3 nucleotide sequence: TGCAGCGTTCTTAGGACAGGGGATAAGGTGAATACGCAGTATTTT. It encodes CSVLRTGDKVNTQYF.

The genes are TRBV18 and TRBJ2-7; D is perhaps TRBD1 (6 bases). The CDR3 totals 13 residues. CDR1 is KGHSH and CDR2 is LQKENI in the germline V gene. V dropped 5 bases and J dropped 3 bases, with 11 bases sitting between them. CDR3 residues: CASSLPDSYEQYF. CDR3 DNA: TGTGCCAGCTCATTACCGGACAGCTACGAGCAGTACTTC.

The chain links TRBV29-1 to TRBJ1-2, with 8 bases lining up with TRBD1. Germline V lookup: CDR1 SQVTM, CDR2 ANQGSEA. Trimming cost V 2 bases and J 4 bases; bases outside gene matches: 9. This CDR3 has 15 amino acids. CDR3 region: CSVETRDRPGYGYTF. CDR3 bases: TGCAGCGTTGAAACCCGGGACAGGCCAGGCTATGGCTACACCTTC. Based on the CDR3 plus reference TRBV29-1 and TRBJ1-2, the full variable domain is SAVISQKPSRDICQRGTSLTIQCQVDSQVTMMFWYRQQPGQSLTLIATANQGSEATYESGFVIDKFPISRPNLTFSTLTVSNMSPEDSSIYLCSVETRDRPGYGYTFGSGTRLTVV.

The CDR3 sequence is CAWSMGPSYGYTF. CDR3 DNA sequence: TGTGCCTGGAGTATGGGGCCCAGCTATGGCTACACCTTC. This rearrangement joins TRBV30 to TRBJ1-2; a possible D gene is TRBD1 (5 bases). The CDR3 extends over 13 amino acids. V lost 2 bases and J 4 bases, leaving 11 bases between the germline ends. Germline V gives CDR1 GTSNPN, CDR2 SVGIG (reference sequence).

The chain recombines TRBV27 with TRBJ2-3, with D maybe TRBD2 (5 bases). Germline-derived CDR1 and CDR2 are MNHEY and SMNVEV (reference sequence). V lost 3 bases, J lost 6 bases, and 13 bases lay in between. The CDR3 is 14 amino acids. This chain's CDR3 is CASSLRLASDTQYF. In DNA form, the CDR3 reads TGTGCCAGCAGTTTGCGGCTAGCATCGGATACGCAGTATTTT.

This rearrangement joins TRBV9 to TRBJ2-2; 8 nucleotides align to TRBD2. Losses at the gene ends were 1 base for V and 4 bases for J; bases not matched to a gene: 3. This CDR3 has 15 amino acids. CDR1 and CDR2 (germline): SGDLS, YYNGEE. Here the CDR3 DNA reads TGTGCCAGCAGCGTACTAGCGGGTTCCACCGGGGAGCTGTTTTTT. This gives the protein CASSVLAGSTGELFF.

This sequence joins TRBV4-3 and TRBJ1-5, with 7 bases matching TRBD1. Unmatched junction bases numbered 6, after V lost 0 bases and J lost 4 bases. CDR3 size: 16 residues. CDR1 is LGHNA and CDR2 is YSLEER in the germline V gene. DNA for the CDR3: TGCGCCAGCAGCCAAGATAGGGACAGCGTTAATCAGCCCCAGCATTTT. This sequence encodes CASSQDRDSVNQPQHF.

Written as DNA, the CDR3 is TGTGCCAGCAGAGATGGGACAGGGCTGTCTGGGGCCAACGTCCTGACTTTC. Translated: CASRDGTGLSGANVLTF. The chain combines TRBV21-1 with TRBJ2-6; TRBD1 is the table's D call and was not checked against the DNA. TRBV21-1 is recorded as a pseudogene. CDR3 length: 17 residues.

With respect to this clone: A read error may produce the germline difference seen at one junction end. The chain uses TRBV6-1 and TRBJ2-7, with a possible D match to TRBD2 (5 bases). Germline CDR1 is MNHNS and CDR2 is SASEGT. There are 13 residues in the CDR3. The CDR3 DNA is TGTGCCAGCAGTGAAGCGGCCGGGGTCACTTTCCCCTTC. Translated: CASSEAAGVTFPF.

The chain uses TRBV6-1 and TRBJ1-2, with D possibly being TRBD1 (5 bases). Trimming stripped 1 base from V and 5 bases from J, with 14 bases between. The germline CDR1 and CDR2 sequences are MNHNS and SASEGT. This CDR3 spans 15 amino acids. The CDR3 sequence is CASSEGGGTRYGYTF. The CDR3 DNA reads as TGTGCCAGCAGTGAAGGAGGAGGGACGAGGTATGGCTACACCTTC.

V is TRBV5-4 and J is TRBJ1-2, with TRBD1 as a possible D gene (6 bases). The ends were cut back, 0 bases at V and 7 bases at J, with 19 bases in the middle. The CDR3 runs to 16 residues. CDR1 and CDR2 from the germline V gene are SGHNT and YYREEE (reference sequence). The chain's CDR3 is CASSLAVGARMSGYTF. As DNA, the CDR3 is TGTGCCAGCAGCTTGGCCGTGGGGGCGCGGATGAGTGGCTACACCTTC.

The chain is built from TRBV27 and TRBJ2-3, with TRBD1 matching over 7 bases. The CDR3 runs 15 residues. Per germline, CDR1 MNHEY and CDR2 SMNVEV (reference sequence). V lost 6 bases, J lost 1 base, and 7 bases stayed unmatched. The CDR3 sequence is CASSRRGQRTDTQYF. CDR3 nucleotides: TGTGCCAGCAGCCGAAGGGGACAGCGCACAGATACGCAGTATTTT.

This sequence joins TRBV4-3 and TRBJ1-1, with TRBD1 as a possible D gene (5 bases). The germline V and J ends were trimmed by 4 bases and 3 bases, with 15 bases remaining between them. The CDR3 has 15 residues. The germline V gene encodes CDR1 LGHNA and CDR2 YSLEER. The CDR3 DNA follows: TGCGCCAGCAGCCCGACCAGGGTTTTGGACACTGAAGCTTTCTTT. Amino acid sequence: CASSPTRVLDTEAFF.

The sample holds a few counts of this clone. This sequence joins TRBV10-1 and TRBJ2-1; 7 nucleotides align to TRBD2. The CDR3 loop spans 13 amino acids. V was clipped by 5 bases and J by 4 bases; unmatched bases: 2. Germline V lookup: CDR1 WNHNN, CDR2 SYGVQD (reference sequence). The CDR3 sequence is CASSSSGYNEQFF. DNA for the CDR3: TGCGCCAGCAGTAGTAGCGGGTACAATGAGCAGTTCTTC.

Here the CDR3 DNA reads TGTGCCACCAGCAGAGCGGGACAGGCCACAGATACGCAGTATTTT. It translates to CATSRAGQATDTQYF. The chain has TRBV15 and TRBJ2-3; 8 bases agree with TRBD1. Germline V gene sequence: CDR1 LNHNV, CDR2 YYDKDF (reference sequence). CDR3 size: 15 residues. With V trimmed by 1 base and J by 2 bases, 2 bases remained unmatched.

The chain uses TRBV7-9 and TRBJ1-5; possibly TRBD1 for D (6 bases). Germline loops: CDR1 SEHNR, CDR2 FQNEAQ (reference sequence). The CDR3 consists of 15 residues. Trimming cost V 3 bases and J 4 bases, with 13 bases left between them. The CDR3 is CASSLGAGPNQPQHF. CDR3 in DNA: TGTGCCAGCAGCTTGGGGGCTGGCCCAAATCAGCCCCAGCATTTT.